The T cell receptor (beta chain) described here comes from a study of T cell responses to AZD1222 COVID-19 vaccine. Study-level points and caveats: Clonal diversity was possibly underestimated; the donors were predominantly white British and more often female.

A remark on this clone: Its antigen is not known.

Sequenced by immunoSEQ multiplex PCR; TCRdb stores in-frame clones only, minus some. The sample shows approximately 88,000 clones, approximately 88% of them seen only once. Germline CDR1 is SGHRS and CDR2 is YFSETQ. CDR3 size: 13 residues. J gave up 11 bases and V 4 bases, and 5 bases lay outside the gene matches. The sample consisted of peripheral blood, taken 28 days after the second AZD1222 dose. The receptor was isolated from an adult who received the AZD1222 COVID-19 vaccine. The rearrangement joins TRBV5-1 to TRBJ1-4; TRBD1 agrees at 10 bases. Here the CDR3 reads CASSLGQGDKLFF. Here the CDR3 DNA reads TGCGCCAGCAGCCTCGGACAGGGGGACAAACTGTTTTTT. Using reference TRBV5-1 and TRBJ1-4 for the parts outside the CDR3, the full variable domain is KAGVTQTPRYLIKTRGQQVTLSCSPISGHRSVSWYQQTPGQGLQFLFEYFSETQRNKGNFPGRFSGRQFSNSRSEMNVSTLELGDSALYLCASSLGQGDKLFFGSGTQLSVL.